This is a list of T cell receptor beta chains from one sample in a study of cytomegalovirus exposure and HLA in healthy donors. Only in-frame clones appear in the TCRdb table, and some are missing; sequencing was by immunoSEQ multiplex PCR. Here the sample spans about 160,000 clones, about 80% being singletons. Sequenced material: PBMCs. These receptors came from a female donor in good health and CMV-seronegative. Both conserved end residues are part of each CDR3. The D gene is left open where the match is weak. Size values are once, few and many counts, or a class for expanded clones, and some rows have none.

J gene	clone size	V gene	D gene	CDR3 length	CDR3 DNA	CDR3 protein
TRBJ2-7	.	TRBV2	.	13	TGTGCCAGCACCCCTCTACCGGTCCACGAGCAGTACTTC	CASTPLPVHEQYF
TRBJ2-1	.	TRBV9	.	15	TGTGCCAGCAGCGTAGGGGGGGGCTCGACGAATGAGCAGTTCTTC	CASSVGGGSTNEQFF
TRBJ2-7	.	TRBV5-6	TRBD2	16	TGTGCCAGCAGCCCAAGGGGAGCGGGGGGTAGGTACGAGCAGTACTTC	CASSPRGAGGRYEQYF
TRBJ2-1	.	TRBV5-1	TRBD2	16	TGCGCCAGCAGCTTGGGGAGCGGGAGTAAGAACAATGAGCAGTTCTTC	CASSLGSGSKNNEQFF
TRBJ2-1	.	TRBV19	TRBD1	14	TGTGCCAGTAGTATGGACAGGGGAAGAGATGAGCAGTTCTTC	CASSMDRGRDEQFF
TRBJ2-2	.	TRBV2	.	15	TGTGCCAGCAGCGCCTATAGGGAGGACACCGGGGAGCTGTTTTTT	CASSAYREDTGELFF
TRBJ2-7	.	TRBV6-5	.	14	TGTGCCAGCTGGCCCTCCGGACAGTCCTACGAGCAGTACTTC	CASWPSGQSYEQYF
TRBJ1-2	few	TRBV6-5	.	14	TGTGCCAGCAGTTATCGGAGGGAAAACTATGGCTACACCTTC	CASSYRRENYGYTF
TRBJ1-2	few	TRBV18	TRBD1	11	TGTGCCAGCTCATTAGGACAGGGGAACACCTTC	CASSLGQGNTF
TRBJ1-4	few	TRBV7-2	.	16	TGTGCCAGCAGTCGACAGACGGCTGCAACTAATGAAAAACTGTTTTTT	CASSRQTAATNEKLFF
TRBJ2-3	few	TRBV11-2	TRBD2	15	TGTGCCAGCAGCCCTCGGACTAGCGGCCCAGATACGCAGTATTTT	CASSPRTSGPDTQYF
TRBJ2-2	.	TRBV29-1	TRBD1	13	TGCAGCGTTCGGGACAGGGACCCCGGGGAGCTGTTTTTT	CSVRDRDPGELFF
TRBJ1-3	.	TRBV2	.	12	TGTGCCACCCAGGGACAAGGAAACACCATATATTTT	CATQGQGNTIYF
TRBJ1-2	.	TRBV9	.	16	TGTGCCAGCAGCGTACCGGGTTTAAGCAGAGACTATGGCTACACCTTC	CASSVPGLSRDYGYTF
TRBJ2-1	.	TRBV5-4	TRBD2	15	TGTGCCAGCAGCTGGGGGGGTAGCGGGGGGAATGAGCAGTTCTTC	CASSWGGSGGNEQFF
TRBJ2-3	few	TRBV4-2	TRBD1	15	TGTGCCAGCAGCCAAGAGGACTCCGGCAGGGGGACGCAGTATTTT	CASSQEDSGRGTQYF
TRBJ1-3	.	TRBV5-1	TRBD1	16	TGCGCCAGCAGCTTGCAGACAGGGGTGGAAGGAAACACCATATATTTT	CASSLQTGVEGNTIYF
TRBJ2-5	.	TRBV5-1	TRBD2	14	TGCGCCAGCAGCCCTACTAGCGCCTCAGAGACCCAGTACTTC	CASSPTSASETQYF
TRBJ1-2	few	TRBV5-4	.	15	TGTGCCAGCAGCTTGCAGGGGATGACTAACTATGGCTACACCTTC	CASSLQGMTNYGYTF
TRBJ2-2	.	TRBV30	TRBD2	15	TGTGCCTGGCGCCTAGCGGGCGCAAACACCGGGGAGCTGTTTTTT	CAWRLAGANTGELFF